This TCR beta chain was recorded in a study of response to subunit inactivated influenza vaccine. Findings and caveats of the study: Researchers suggested that each seasonal influenza vaccination recruits few new T cells.

This clonotype has at least ten counts. Its antigen is currently unknown. TCRdb reprocessed the RT-PCR reads with MiXCR, giving one entry per CDR3 protein. Of about 500,000 distinct CDR3 sequences listed, roughly 7.9% are singletons. The receptor was isolated from a man aged 45 to 70 who received an inactivated influenza vaccine. Sequenced material: PBMCs from blood, taken around 2 years after vaccination.

The CDR3 spells CASSLAFYREETQYF. CDR3 in DNA: TGCGCCAGCAGCTTGGCCTTTTACAGGGAAGAGACCCAGTACTTC. This chain joins TRBV5-1 and TRBJ2-5, with D possibly TRBD1 on 6 matching bases. Germline CDR1 reads SGHRS; CDR2 reads YFSETQ. The CDR3 contains 15 residues. V lost 0 bases and J 3 bases, leaving 12 bases between the germline ends.